The 22 T cell receptor beta chains given below trace back to one sample, sequenced in a study of T cell responses to AZD1222 COVID-19 vaccine. Sequencing used immunoSEQ multiplex PCR; TCRdb keeps in-frame clones, though not all of them. The sample has 200,000 to 250,000 clones, roughly 91% seen once. Here the sequenced sample was peripheral blood, taken on day 0 of MenACWY control vaccination. These receptors were collected from an adult in good health.

The chain combines TRBV5-3 with TRBJ2-1; a weak D match, TRBD1 (6 bases). TRBV5-3 is an ORF; its function is uncertain. V lost 0 bases to trimming and J lost 5 bases, with 15 bases between them. The CDR3 length is 16 residues. Here the CDR3 reads CARSLVGRGVDNEQFF. Written as DNA, the CDR3 is TGTGCCAGAAGCTTGGTCGGCAGGGGAGTGGACAATGAGCAGTTCTTC.

The V and J genes are TRBV25-1 and TRBJ2-5; TRBD1 agrees at 7 bases. Trimming took 3 bases from V and 3 from J; bases not matched to a gene: 13. Per germline, CDR1 MGHDK and CDR2 SYGVNS. This CDR3 region has 17 residues. CDR3 in DNA: TGTGCCAGCAGTGAGGGGACCCAGGGGGTTAGGAAAGAGACCCAGTACTTC. Amino acids: CASSEGTQGVRKETQYF.

The V gene is TRBV2, the J gene TRBJ1-1; unclear D gene. CDR1 is SNHLY, CDR2 FYNNEI, per germline. Trimming shortened V by 8 bases and J by 1 base, and 11 bases separated the two germline ends. The CDR3 has 13 residues. The DNA of the CDR3 is TGTGCCAGCGGGAAAGGAGGGAACACTGAAGCTTTCTTT. Translation: CASGKGGNTEAFF.

This rearrangement joins TRBV9 to TRBJ1-1; 7 bases agree with TRBD1. The CDR3 spans 14 residues. Germline CDR1 SGDLS, CDR2 YYNGEE. V was pared by 3 bases and J by 5 bases, with 7 bases of the junction left unmatched. CDR3 residues: CASSGQGGRTEAFF. CDR3 sequence (DNA): TGTGCCAGCAGCGGACAGGGAGGAAGAACTGAAGCTTTCTTT.

The V and J genes are TRBV5-1 and TRBJ2-1; TRBD2 matches at 11 bases. J gave up 4 bases and V 3 bases, and 3 bases lay outside the gene matches. The germline V gene has CDR1 SGHRS and CDR2 YFSETQ. The CDR3 runs to 15 residues. CDR3 coding DNA: TGCGCCAGCAGCTCGACTAGCGGGGCTTACAATGAGCAGTTCTTC. Translation gives CASSSTSGAYNEQFF.

This clone was picked up one time. The V gene is TRBV30, the J gene TRBJ1-2; 11 bases are shared with TRBD1. The CDR3 is 13 residues long. With V trimmed by 4 bases and J by 6 bases, 4 bases remained unmatched. Germline CDR1 GTSNPN, CDR2 SVGIG (reference sequence). The CDR3 sequence is CAWTLGQGDGYTF. DNA of the CDR3: TGTGCCTGGACCTTGGGACAGGGGGATGGCTACACCTTC.

J is TRBJ1-2 and V is TRBV29-1; 7 bases agree with TRBD1. The CDR3 has 11 amino acids. J lost 7 bases, V lost 7 bases, and 6 bases had no gene match. Germline CDR1 reads SQVTM; CDR2 reads ANQGSEA. The CDR3 DNA sequence: TGCAGCGGCACAGGGGCCTCTGGCTACACCTTC. This translates into CSGTGASGYTF.

The J gene is TRBJ1-1, the V gene TRBV7-9; D gene unclear. Germline CDR1 SEHNR, CDR2 FQNEAQ (reference sequence). The V gene lost 7 bases and the J gene lost 5 bases, with 8 bases spanning the gap. The CDR3 extends over 11 amino acids. The CDR3 loop reads CASTFRTEAFF. CDR3 in DNA: TGTGCCAGCACCTTCCGAACTGAAGCTTTCTTT.

Turning to this clone: The junction departs from germline at one end; a sequencing error may be responsible. The chain is built from TRBV24-1 and TRBJ2-1, with a tentative D call TRBD2 (7 bases). The CDR3 extends over 11 amino acids. Germline V gene sequence: CDR1 KGHDR, CDR2 SFDVKD. The DNA for the CDR3 is TGTACCACCGGGGGGCTGAATGAGCAGTTCTTC. Its protein is CTTGGLNEQFF.

The chain is built from TRBV19 and TRBJ2-2; possible D gene TRBD2, 7 bases. The ends were cut back, 4 bases at V and 6 bases at J, with 15 bases in the middle. Germline V gives CDR1 LNHDA, CDR2 SQIVND (reference sequence). The CDR3 has 15 residues. The CDR3 spells CASSTMGGAPGELFF. The CDR3 coding sequence is TGTGCCAGTAGTACGATGGGGGGGGCCCCCGGGGAGCTGTTTTTT.

The chain links TRBV9 to TRBJ2-7, with no clear D. This CDR3 has 14 residues. V was shortened by 0 bases and J by 0 bases, with 7 bases between the two germline ends. Germline CDR1 reads SGDLS; CDR2 reads YYNGEE. CDR3 amino acids: CASSVVESSYEQYF. CDR3 DNA sequence: TGTGCCAGCAGCGTAGTAGAGAGCTCCTACGAGCAGTACTTC.

This clone was recorded once. Germline is not matched at one junction end, which may reflect a read error. The J gene is TRBJ2-7, the V gene TRBV18, with 8 nucleotides matching TRBD1. CDR1 and CDR2 (germline): KGHSH, LQKENI. This CDR3 is built from 16 residues. The CDR3 loop reads CASSPAGGRVSYEQYF. The DNA of the CDR3 is TGTGCCAGCTCACCAGCAGGGGGCCGAGTATCCTACGAACAGTACTTC.

This clone appeared once. This chain joins TRBV7-2 and TRBJ2-1; D remains unclear. Per germline, CDR1 SGHTA and CDR2 FQGNSA. This CDR3 is built from 15 residues. Trimming took 2 bases from V and 0 from J, leaving 8 bases between them. CDR3 in amino acids: CASSLSRSSYNEQFF. The CDR3 nucleotides read TGTGCCAGCAGCTTATCCCGCAGCTCCTACAATGAGCAGTTCTTC.

This rearrangement joins TRBV5-1 to TRBJ2-7; TRBD1 agrees at 9 bases. In germline, CDR1 is SGHRS, CDR2 YFSETQ. CDR3 size: 16 residues. The junction had 15 bases not matched to a gene; V was cut back by 6 bases and J by 5 bases. The CDR3 DNA sequence: TGCGCCAGCACCCTGATAACCGGGACAGGGAAGGACGAGCAGTACTTC. Translation gives CASTLITGTGKDEQYF.

V is TRBV25-1 and J is TRBJ1-6; D uncertain. Germline loops: CDR1 MGHDK, CDR2 SYGVNS. The CDR3 length is 15 residues. With 0 bases removed from V and 7 bases from J, the gap between germline ends came to 10 bases. The CDR3 bases are TGTGCCAGCAGTGAATACGTCGGGGTGAATTCACCCCTCCACTTT. The encoded protein is CASSEYVGVNSPLHF.

This chain uses TRBV2 with TRBJ1-6; no definite D call. Per the germline V gene, CDR1 is SNHLY and CDR2 is FYNNEI. The germline V and J ends were trimmed by 0 bases and 6 bases, with 9 bases remaining between them. CDR3 length equals 15 residues. CDR3 residues: CASSEARQINSPLHF. The DNA of the CDR3 is TGTGCCAGCAGTGAAGCGAGGCAGATTAATTCACCCCTCCACTTT.

This chain connects TRBV6-5 to TRBJ1-2, with D unclear. CDR1 is MNHEY and CDR2 is SVGAGI in the germline V gene. The CDR3 totals 11 residues. Deletions cut 6 bases from V and 7 bases from J, with 9 bases between. CDR3 sequence reads: CASSEVGGYTF. Written as DNA, the CDR3 is TGTGCCAGCAGCGAGGTGGGTGGCTACACCTTC.

This rearrangement joins TRBV4-1 to TRBJ1-1; 7 bases are shared with TRBD1. The germline gives CDR1 MGHRA, CDR2 YSYEKL. V shed 3 bases and J 5 bases; nucleotides not matched to a gene: 3. The CDR3 contains 13 residues. The DNA of the CDR3 is TGCGCCAGCAGCCAGACAGGGTGGACTGAAGCTTTCTTT. Translation gives CASSQTGWTEAFF.

With regard to this clone: The junction and the germline gene differ at one end; a read error may be behind it. The chain links TRBV20-1 to TRBJ1-4; no reliable D call. CDR1 is DFQATT and CDR2 is SNEGSKA in the germline V gene (reference sequence). This CDR3 region has 10 residues. The CDR3 sequence is CSASMSPLIF. In DNA, the CDR3 is TGCAGTGCTAGCATGAGCCCTCTGATTTTT.

CDR3 nucleotides: TGCAGTGCTAGAGATCTGAATGAGCAGTTCTTC. Translated: CSARDLNEQFF. The V and J genes are TRBV20-1 and TRBJ2-1; D remains ambiguous. This CDR3 spans 11 amino acids. Germline V gene data show CDR1 as DFQATT and CDR2 as SNEGSKA (reference sequence). Trimming cost V 0 bases and J 7 bases, with 4 bases left between them.

The V call is TRBV30, the J call TRBJ1-5; TRBD1 is a possible D gene (6 bases). Per the germline V gene, CDR1 is GTSNPN and CDR2 is SVGIG (reference sequence). Trimming took off 3 bases at V and 3 bases at J, with 15 bases between the two ends. This CDR3 has 15 amino acids. The DNA for the CDR3 is TGTGCCTGGAGGGGAGGGGGGCGGATCAATCAGCCCCAGCATTTT. This translates into CAWRGGGRINQPQHF.

The genes are TRBV30 and TRBJ2-2; 7 bases fit TRBD1. Germline lookup yields CDR1 GTSNPN and CDR2 SVGIG (reference sequence). The CDR3 is 14 residues long. V trimming: 3 bases; J trimming: 5 bases; junction bases outside the gene matches: 6. The chain's CDR3 is CAWSQGQPTGELFF. The CDR3 DNA sequence: TGTGCCTGGAGCCAGGGACAGCCGACCGGGGAGCTGTTTTTT.